The text below deals with one T cell receptor beta chain. The repertoire was sequenced with immunoSEQ multiplex PCR; TCRdb's copy has only in-frame clones and lacks some. This sample has roughly 60,000 clones, with around 94% found just once. CDR1 and CDR2 from the germline V gene are MNHEY and SMNVEV (reference sequence). The V and J ends lost 5 bases and 2 bases, in that order; junction bases with no gene match: 5. CDR3 length: 15 amino acids. The sample comes from a study of control samples from healthy donors and cancer patients. The sequence was collected from a man in his thirties or forties in good health. J is TRBJ1-5 and V is TRBV27; 8 nucleotides align to TRBD1. Sequenced input: blood. CDR3 coding DNA: TGTGCCAGCAGTCACGGACAGGGTGGCAATCAGCCCCAGCATTTT. This encodes CASSHGQGGNQPQHF.